The entry below gives a single T cell receptor (beta chain) sequence along with its context. Its target is unknown. Only CD45RO-negative cells positively selected for CCR7 counted as naive CD8 cells, so terminally differentiated effector memory CD45RA+ cells were excluded. Each of the donors was a healthy adult who was HIV-negative and had not had a recent acute infection or vaccination. The deep-level immunoSEQ assay was used. Sequencing was performed with immunoSEQ multiplex PCR; in TCRdb, only in-frame clones are kept and a portion is missing. Of about 870,000 clones in the sample, about 92% were seen once. The sample comes from a study of shared clonotypes between healthy human individuals. This CDR3 spans 14 amino acids. CDR1 is MDHEN and CDR2 is SYDVKM in the germline V gene. V shed 9 bases and J 4 bases; nucleotides not matched to a gene: 7. Study outcomes and limitations: Blood was the sole source, and tissue repertoires probably differ. Although depth was large, rarefaction showed that sequencing of the sorted subsets was incomplete.

What was sequenced was naive CD8+ T cells sorted from blood. The V and J genes are TRBV28 and TRBJ2-3, with TRBD1 matching over 10 bases. This TCR was sampled from a man younger than 45 in good health. The CDR3 nucleotides read TGTGCCAGTTCGACAGGGGGCGAGGCAGATACGCAGTATTTT. This translates into CASSTGGEADTQYF.